Described below is a single TCR beta chain sequence and its context. The antigen is not known. The CDR3 covers 16 residues. CDR1 KGHSH and CDR2 LQKENI come from the germline V gene. Trimming took off 4 bases at V and 3 bases at J, with 16 bases between the two ends. The sample is drawn from a study of T cell responses to AZD1222 COVID-19 vaccine. Regarding the study as a whole: The sample set comprised mostly white British donors with more females, and clonal diversity was possibly underestimated. Following two doses of AZD1222, Spike-specific TCR breadth and depth rose. At baseline, just five or six AZD1222 recipients tested seropositive. Among spike-specific TCRs, nearly half reportedly target unmutated variant regions.

Libraries were prepared by immunoSEQ multiplex PCR; TCRdb keeps only in-frame clonotypes and omits some of them. The sample includes tens of thousands of clones, approximately 85% of them seen just once. The TCR comes from an adult who received the AZD1222 COVID-19 vaccine. The sample was peripheral blood, taken 28 days after the second AZD1222 dose. The chain employs TRBV18 and TRBJ2-1; D call uncertain. CDR3 nucleotides: TGTGCCAGCTCACGCGACTCCGACTTTCTCTACAATGAGCAGTTCTTC. It encodes CASSRDSDFLYNEQFF.